The clone carrying this T cell receptor (beta chain) was detected only a few times. CDR1 is MRHNA and CDR2 is SNTAGT in the germline V gene. Trimming removed 4 bases from V and 4 bases from J, with 7 bases in between. The CDR3 totals 13 residues. This entry comes from a study of shared clonotypes between healthy human individuals. Every immunoSEQ plate was one replicate of a subset's evenly spread DNA. The repertoire was sequenced with immunoSEQ multiplex PCR; TCRdb's copy has only in-frame clones and lacks some. The data contain around 720,000 clones, less than 80% of them singletons. The chain joins TRBV6-4 to TRBJ2-2, with D maybe TRBD1 (5 bases). The sample consisted of memory CD4+ T cells sorted from blood. Described subset: CD45RA-negative fraction. The TCR sequence derives from a woman in her thirties in good health. The CDR3: CASSAGSTGELFF. CDR3 DNA: TGTGCCAGCAGTGCAGGGTCCACCGGGGAGCTGTTTTTT.